Below, one TCR beta chain is given with its context. The data stem from a study of CD8+ T cells in alopecia areata. Study-level background: The tofacitinib course ran for 6 to 18 months and was followed by 6 months off drug.

In each case, RNA was isolated and then reverse transcribed into cDNA as the sequencing template. This table comes from immunoSEQ multiplex PCR, and its TCRdb copy is limited to in-frame clones, with some not included. The sample gives about 74,000 clones, approximately 29% of which show up once; around 14% is in the top ten. The CDR3 has 13 residues. Trimming took 4 bases from V and 4 from J; bases not matched to a gene: 4. Germline V gene data show CDR1 as SQVTM and CDR2 as ANQGSEA. Treatment given: oral pan-JAK inhibitor, 5-10 mg twice daily. The V call is TRBV29-1, the J call TRBJ1-2; 9 bases agree with TRBD1. This sequence was found in a human donor with alopecia areata. The sequenced sample was CD8+ T cells sorted from blood, obtained at week 4, from a patient treated with tofacitinib. CDR3 amino acids: CSVVGTGIYGYTF. Written as DNA, the CDR3 is TGCAGCGTTGTCGGGACAGGGATCTATGGCTACACCTTC. Complete variable domain (other parts from reference TRBV29-1 and TRBJ1-2): SAVISQKPSRDICQRGTSLTIQCQVDSQVTMMFWYRQQPGQSLTLIATANQGSEATYESGFVIDKFPISRPNLTFSTLTVSNMSPEDSSIYLCSVVGTGIYGYTFGSGTRLTVV.